This T cell receptor (beta chain) originates from a study of early T cells in non-severe SARS-CoV-2 infection. Across the whole study: The authors sequenced bulk RNA from unsorted whole blood, leaving chains unpaired. Study outcomes and limitations: Matching with VDJdb favored anti-spike CD8 responses (missing private and CD4 specificities).

Germline values: CDR1 DFQATT, CDR2 SNEGSKA (reference sequence). There are 14 residues in the CDR3. Between the trimmed V and J ends, which lost 7 bases and 7 bases, there was a span of 22 bases. This clonotype was counted ten times or more. Its antigen is as yet unknown. Unique molecular identifiers were affixed to single, distinct cDNA molecules. TCRdb passed the 5' RACE reads through MiXCR, listing each CDR3 protein once. Here the sample spans tens of thousands of distinct CDR3 sequences, approximately 7.7% being singletons. Sequencing was performed on whole blood. This clonotype originated in an adult who was a healthcare worker with PCR-confirmed SARS-CoV-2 infection or an uninfected control (not recorded which). The chain joins TRBV20-1 to TRBJ1-2; D is undetermined. CDR3 amino acids: CSEGRGGVNPGYTF. CDR3 sequence (DNA): TGCAGTGAGGGCCGTGGTGGCGTTAACCCTGGCTACACCTTC.